This entry concerns a single T cell receptor (beta chain). Its specificity is unknown. The data belong to a study of CD8 T cells in ankylosing spondylitis. Study results and limitations: Eight or nine highly homologous variants made up a TCR beta motif that seemed to typify ankylosing spondylitis blood. Clones linked to the disease showed a CD8+ phenotype. They occurred at relatively low frequencies in peripheral blood.

One entry per CDR3 protein results from TCRdb running MiXCR on the 5' RACE reads. This sample yields 350,000 to 450,000 distinct CDR3 sequences, of which 25% to 30% are seen a single time; under 0.9% belongs to the top ten. Germline V gene sequence: CDR1 DFQATT, CDR2 SNEGSKA (reference sequence). The V and J ends lost 5 bases and 7 bases respectively, with 8 bases between them. This CDR3 is built from 10 residues. The rearrangement uses TRBV20-1 and TRBJ1-2, with D unresolved. Specimen: blood, either unsorted or a sorted T cell fraction (not recorded which). The TCR sequence derives from a male donor with ankylosing spondylitis. The CDR3 DNA follows: TGCAGTGCTGAAGGGTCTGGCTACACCTTC. Encoded protein: CSAEGSGYTF.